This entry lists 2 T cell receptor beta chains sequenced from one sample in a study of T cell changes during pregnancy in multiple sclerosis. Repertoires were generated with immunoSEQ multiplex PCR, while TCRdb's copy carries only in-frame clones and drops some. Among tens of thousands of clones listed, 85% to 95% were seen once. Source: peripheral blood, taken in the first trimester of pregnancy. The receptor source for this set is a female donor with multiple sclerosis, enrolled in a pregnancy study.

CDR3 sequence (DNA): TGTGCCACTCAAGGGACAGCCCCCTCTGGGGCCAACGTCCTGACTTTC. Translated: CATQGTAPSGANVLTF. The rearrangement links TRBV19 to TRBJ2-6; 7 bases fit TRBD1. The germline gives CDR1 LNHDA, CDR2 SQIVND (reference sequence). The CDR3 consists of 16 residues. Trimming at V came to 10 bases and at J to 0 bases, leaving 9 bases not matched to a gene.

The chain carries TRBV5-1 and TRBJ2-1, with 7 bases that match TRBD2. The CDR3 consists of 15 residues. The junction had 12 bases not matched to a gene; V was cut back by 8 bases and J by 4 bases. Germline assignment: CDR1 SGHRS and CDR2 YFSETQ. CDR3 amino acids: CASFPTAGIYNEQFF. The CDR3 region has the DNA TGCGCCAGTTTCCCGACAGCGGGGATTTACAATGAGCAGTTCTTC.